A single sample is the source of the 22 T cell receptor beta chains below, sequenced in a study of cytomegalovirus exposure and HLA in healthy donors. Using immunoSEQ multiplex PCR, the repertoire was profiled, and TCRdb retains in-frame clones only, with some absent. In the table there are 85,000 to 95,000 clones, roughly 96% of which are singletons. Source material: PBMCs. These receptors were obtained from a young man in good health and CMV-seronegative.

The J gene is TRBJ1-5, the V gene TRBV6-1, with D possibly TRBD1 on 5 matching bases. The CDR3 is 16 amino acids. V gave up 0 bases and J gave up 5 bases, with 14 bases separating them. Germline V gene lookup returns CDR1 MNHNS and CDR2 SASEGT. CDR3 in amino acids: CASSEARPGRDQPQHF. The CDR3 DNA reads TGTGCCAGCAGTGAAGCGCGTCCAGGCAGGGATCAGCCCCAGCATTTT.

The chain links TRBV7-9 to TRBJ1-2; 8 bases agree with TRBD1. The ends lost 4 bases at V and 7 bases at J; junction bases unmatched: 14. This CDR3 has 16 residues. Germline V gene sequence: CDR1 SEHNR, CDR2 FQNEAQ (reference sequence). CDR3 sequence reads: CASSSDRPDRGGGYTF. CDR3 nucleotide sequence: TGTGCCAGCAGCTCAGACCGCCCCGACAGGGGAGGTGGCTACACCTTC. The variable domain in full, completed from reference TRBV7-9 and TRBJ1-2, reads DTGVSQNPRHKITKRGQNVTFRCDPISEHNRLYWYRQTLGQGPEFLTYFQNEAQLEKSRLLSDRFSAERPKGSFSTLEIQRTEQGDSAMYLCASSSDRPDRGGGYTFGSGTRLTVV.

This chain connects TRBV30 to TRBJ2-3, with TRBD1 as a possible D gene (6 bases). The V end was cut by 0 bases, the J end by 8 bases, with 18 bases between. Germline V lookup: CDR1 GTSNPN, CDR2 SVGIG (reference sequence). CDR3 length: 15 residues. In DNA, the CDR3 is TGTGCCTGGAGTGTAAACAGGGCCGGGGCGGGTACGCAGTATTTT. Protein product: CAWSVNRAGAGTQYF. Complete variable domain (other parts from reference TRBV30 and TRBJ2-3): SQTIHQWPATLVQPVGSPLSLECTVEGTSNPNLYWYRQAAGRGLQLLFYSVGIGQISSEVPQNLSASRPQDRQFILSSKKLLLSDSGFYLCAWSVNRAGAGTQYFGPGTRLTVL.

The V and J genes are TRBV6-5 and TRBJ2-7, with 8 bases matching TRBD1. The CDR3 has 13 residues. The ends lost 2 bases at V and 4 bases at J; junction bases unmatched: 1. Germline V gene lookup returns CDR1 MNHEY and CDR2 SVGAGI. CDR3 nucleotides: TGTGCCAGCAGTTACCGGACAGGGTACGAGCAGTACTTC. Its translation is CASSYRTGYEQYF.

This chain joins TRBV7-6 and TRBJ2-7; maybe TRBD2 (6 bases). This CDR3 contains 11 residues. Germline lookup yields CDR1 SGHVS and CDR2 FNYEAQ. Trimming pared 9 bases from V and 5 bases from J, leaving 11 bases between. As DNA, the CDR3 is TGTGCCAGTACAGGAGGGGACGAGCAGTACTTC. Protein: CASTGGDEQYF.

The V call is TRBV19, the J call TRBJ2-5; perhaps TRBD1 as D (7 bases). This CDR3 is built from 15 residues. Deletions cut 3 bases from V and 5 bases from J, with 16 bases between. The germline CDR1 and CDR2 sequences are LNHDA and SQIVND (reference sequence). The CDR3 reads CASSIGRGAGETQYF. The CDR3 coding sequence is TGTGCCAGTAGTATTGGCAGGGGGGCGGGGGAGACCCAGTACTTC.

The chain has TRBV28 and TRBJ1-2; 8 bases map to TRBD1. Germline lookup yields CDR1 MDHEN and CDR2 SYDVKM. V shed 6 bases, J shed 8 bases, and the junction held 2 bases outside the gene matches. The length of the CDR3 is 11 residues. The CDR3 spells CASRSGGGYTF. The CDR3 DNA reads as TGTGCCAGCAGATCAGGGGGCGGCTACACCTTC.

This chain links TRBV9 with TRBJ1-2, with TRBD1 as a possible D gene (6 bases). The V and J ends lost 3 bases and 6 bases respectively, with 12 bases between them. This CDR3 is 13 amino acids long. CDR1 and CDR2 from the germline V gene are SGDLS and YYNGEE. The CDR3 DNA is TGTGCCAGCAGCGATTACCCAGGGGATGGCTACACCTTC. Residues: CASSDYPGDGYTF.

The V and J genes are TRBV7-3 and TRBJ2-5, with no clear D. CDR3 size: 15 residues. The germline V gene has CDR1 SGHTA and CDR2 FQGTGA. Trimming shortened V by 3 bases and J by 0 bases, and 11 bases separated the two germline ends. CDR3 bases: TGTGCCAGCAGCTTTGGCGGAAACCACCAAGAGACCCAGTACTTC. The encoded protein is CASSFGGNHQETQYF.

The chain couples TRBV6-5 to TRBJ1-2, with TRBD1 as a possible D gene (5 bases). Germline CDR1 and CDR2: MNHEY and SVGAGI. Trimming left V 6 bases short and J 8 bases short, with 16 bases between. The CDR3 has 13 amino acids. Here the CDR3 DNA reads TGTGCCAGCAGCCAGGGTTGGGGCTGGGGCTACACCTTC. It translates to CASSQGWGWGYTF.

J is TRBJ2-3 and V is TRBV7-6, with 8 bases matching TRBD2. The germline gives CDR1 SGHVS, CDR2 FNYEAQ. The CDR3 consists of 15 residues. V trimming: 1 base; J trimming: 6 bases; junction bases outside the gene matches: 6. The CDR3 protein is CASSLGSSGSDTQYF. In DNA, the CDR3 is TGTGCCAGCAGCTTAGGTTCCAGCGGGAGTGATACGCAGTATTTT.

The rearrangement links TRBV19 to TRBJ1-4; tentatively, D is TRBD1 (6 bases). Germline assignment: CDR1 LNHDA and CDR2 SQIVND (reference sequence). The CDR3 has 15 amino acids. The V end lost 3 bases, the J end lost 6 bases, and 14 bases lay between the germline ends. CDR3 protein: CASSIKGDPYEKLFF. CDR3 DNA sequence: TGTGCCAGTAGTATTAAGGGGGACCCCTATGAAAAACTGTTTTTT.

The rearrangement links TRBV18 to TRBJ2-3, with D maybe TRBD1 (5 bases). V lost 0 bases and J 1 base, leaving 11 bases between the germline ends. In germline, CDR1 is KGHSH, CDR2 LQKENI. The CDR3 totals 16 residues. The CDR3 DNA sequence: TGTGCCAGCTCACCACCGGTCGACAGAGGCACAGATACGCAGTATTTT. Residues: CASSPPVDRGTDTQYF.

V usage is TRBV30 and J usage is TRBJ1-2, with TRBD1 as a possible D gene (6 bases). The CDR3 spans 14 residues. Trimming took off 4 bases at V and 2 bases at J, with 14 bases between the two ends. The germline gives CDR1 GTSNPN, CDR2 SVGIG (reference sequence). The DNA for the CDR3 is TGTGCCTGGACCTCTGACAGGTCGAACTATGGCTACACCTTC. Its translation is CAWTSDRSNYGYTF.

V usage is TRBV2 and J usage is TRBJ2-3, with 10 bases aligning to TRBD2. This CDR3 contains 16 residues. V was pared by 5 bases and J by 5 bases, with 10 bases of the junction left unmatched. From germline, CDR1 is SNHLY and CDR2 FYNNEI. The CDR3 spells CASSFGLAAMGDTQYF. CDR3 in DNA: TGTGCCAGCAGTTTCGGACTAGCGGCCATGGGAGATACGCAGTATTTT.

V usage is TRBV11-2 and J usage is TRBJ1-5; D perhaps matches TRBD1 (6 bases). The germline CDR1 and CDR2 sequences are SGHAT and FQNNGV. Trimming cost V 1 base and J 7 bases, with 14 bases left between them. This CDR3 is built from 15 residues. In DNA, the CDR3 is TGTGCCAGCAGCTTAGGGGACATGGTGGAGCAGCCCCAGCATTTT. This codes for CASSLGDMVEQPQHF.

The J gene is TRBJ1-3, the V gene TRBV7-2, with unresolved D. Germline values: CDR1 SGHTA, CDR2 FQGNSA. The CDR3 totals 14 residues. The V end was cut by 1 base, the J end by 6 bases, with 10 bases between. The CDR3 region is CASSLVPAENTIYF. In nucleotides, the CDR3 is TGTGCCAGCAGCTTAGTACCCGCGGAAAACACCATATATTTT.

V and J are TRBV27 and TRBJ1-5; 8 nucleotides agree with TRBD1. The trim removed 5 bases at V and 3 bases at J, leaving 9 bases unmatched. The CDR3 runs to 16 residues. The germline V gene encodes CDR1 MNHEY and CDR2 SMNVEV (reference sequence). CDR3 protein: CASSLSGGQVNQPQHF. The CDR3 nucleotides are TGTGCCAGCAGTCTCTCCGGGGGACAGGTCAATCAGCCCCAGCATTTT.

The chain combines TRBV5-1 with TRBJ2-7, with a tentative D call TRBD1 (5 bases). In germline, CDR1 is SGHRS, CDR2 YFSETQ. CDR3 length equals 14 residues. Trimming left V 1 base short and J 2 bases short, with 10 bases between. CDR3 nucleotides: TGCGCCAGCAGCTTGTATGGGGCCACCTACGAGCAGTACTTC. This gives the protein CASSLYGATYEQYF. Based on the CDR3 plus reference TRBV5-1 and TRBJ2-7, the full variable domain is KAGVTQTPRYLIKTRGQQVTLSCSPISGHRSVSWYQQTPGQGLQFLFEYFSETQRNKGNFPGRFSGRQFSNSRSEMNVSTLELGDSALYLCASSLYGATYEQYFGPGTRLTVT.

The gene calls are TRBV7-3 and TRBJ2-3; 9 bases align to TRBD2. The trim removed 2 bases at V and 2 bases at J, leaving 2 bases unmatched. This CDR3 has 15 amino acids. CDR1 and CDR2 (germline): SGHTA, FQGTGA. The CDR3 DNA reads TGTGCCAGCAGCTTAGCGGGAGGGCCCACAGATACGCAGTATTTT. Translation: CASSLAGGPTDTQYF.

This chain links TRBV23-1 with TRBJ1-5, with D uncertain. TRBV23-1 has ORF status, its function being uncertain. V was cut by 1 base and J by 0 bases, with 10 bases left in between. This CDR3 has 16 residues. The chain's CDR3 is CASSQWRDLSNQPQHF. The CDR3 DNA sequence: TGCGCCAGCAGTCAATGGAGAGACCTTAGCAATCAGCCCCAGCATTTT.

The chain couples TRBV18 to TRBJ1-4; D is perhaps TRBD1 (5 bases). CDR1 and CDR2 from the germline V gene are KGHSH and LQKENI. This CDR3 is 15 amino acids long. V gave up 2 bases and J gave up 7 bases, with 14 bases separating them. CDR3 residues: CASSPDWDLGEKLFF. CDR3 coding DNA: TGTGCCAGCTCACCAGATTGGGACTTGGGTGAAAAACTGTTTTTT.